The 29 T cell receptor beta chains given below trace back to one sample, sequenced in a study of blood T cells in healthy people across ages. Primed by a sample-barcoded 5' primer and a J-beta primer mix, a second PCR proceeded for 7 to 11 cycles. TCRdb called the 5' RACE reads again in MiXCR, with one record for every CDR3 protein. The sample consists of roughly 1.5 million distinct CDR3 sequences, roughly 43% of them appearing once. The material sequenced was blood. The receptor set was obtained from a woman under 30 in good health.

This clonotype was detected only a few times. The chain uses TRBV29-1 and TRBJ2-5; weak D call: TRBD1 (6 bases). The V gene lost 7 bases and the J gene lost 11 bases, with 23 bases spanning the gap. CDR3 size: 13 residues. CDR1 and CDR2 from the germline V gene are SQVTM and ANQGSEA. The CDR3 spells CSAWTGTHNEQYF. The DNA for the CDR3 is TGCAGCGCCTGGACCGGGACACACAATGAGCAGTACTTC.

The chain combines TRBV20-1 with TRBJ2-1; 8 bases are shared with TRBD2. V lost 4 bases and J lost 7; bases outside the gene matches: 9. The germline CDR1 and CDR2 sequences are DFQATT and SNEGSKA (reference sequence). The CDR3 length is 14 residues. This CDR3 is CSAINQRESNEQFF. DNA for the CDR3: TGCAGTGCTATCAACCAGCGGGAGAGTAATGAGCAGTTCTTC.

The CDR3 sequence: CASSLMHGYTF. CDR3 sequence (DNA): TGTGCCAGCAGCCTGATGCATGGCTACACCTTC. The chain couples TRBV3-1 to TRBJ1-2; D is ambiguous. The length of the CDR3 is 11 residues. The germline V gene encodes CDR1 LGHDT and CDR2 YNNKEL (reference sequence). The V gene lost 4 bases and the J gene lost 6 bases, with 6 bases spanning the gap.

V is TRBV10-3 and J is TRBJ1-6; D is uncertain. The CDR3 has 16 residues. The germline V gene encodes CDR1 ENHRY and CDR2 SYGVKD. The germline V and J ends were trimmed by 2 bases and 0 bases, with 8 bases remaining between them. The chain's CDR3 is CAISEAATSYNSPLHF. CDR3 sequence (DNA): TGTGCCATCAGTGAGGCGGCAACCTCCTATAATTCACCCCTCCACTTT.

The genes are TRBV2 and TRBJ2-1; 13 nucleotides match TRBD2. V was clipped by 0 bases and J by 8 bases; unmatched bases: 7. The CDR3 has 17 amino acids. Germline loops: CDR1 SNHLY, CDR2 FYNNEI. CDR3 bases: TGTGCCAGCAGTGAAGCGCCACTAGCGGGAGGGGCCGATGAGCAGTTCTTC. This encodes CASSEAPLAGGADEQFF.

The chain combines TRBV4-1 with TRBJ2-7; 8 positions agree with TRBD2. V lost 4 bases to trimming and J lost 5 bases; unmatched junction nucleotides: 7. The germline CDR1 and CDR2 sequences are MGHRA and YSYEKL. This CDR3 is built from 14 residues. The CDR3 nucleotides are TGCGCCAGCAGCCCCACGGGGGGGATCCACGAGCAGTACTTC. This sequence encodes CASSPTGGIHEQYF.

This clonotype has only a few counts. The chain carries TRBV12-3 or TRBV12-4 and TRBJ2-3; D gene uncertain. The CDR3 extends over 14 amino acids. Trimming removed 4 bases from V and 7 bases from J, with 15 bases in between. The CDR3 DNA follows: TGTGCCAGCAGTTCATCGAGTTGGGTGTATACGCAGTATTTT. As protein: CASSSSSWVYTQYF.

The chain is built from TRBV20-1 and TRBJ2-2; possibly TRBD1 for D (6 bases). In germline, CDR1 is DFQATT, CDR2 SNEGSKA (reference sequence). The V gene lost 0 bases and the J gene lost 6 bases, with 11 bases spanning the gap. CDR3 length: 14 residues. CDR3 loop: CSARDGTGPGELFF. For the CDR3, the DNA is TGCAGTGCTAGAGATGGAACAGGGCCCGGGGAGCTGTTTTTT.

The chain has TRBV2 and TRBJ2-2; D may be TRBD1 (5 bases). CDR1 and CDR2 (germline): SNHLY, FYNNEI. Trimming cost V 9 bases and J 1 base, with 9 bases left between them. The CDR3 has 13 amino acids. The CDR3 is CARQAENTGELFF. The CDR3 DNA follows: TGTGCCAGACAGGCCGAGAACACCGGGGAGCTGTTTTTT.

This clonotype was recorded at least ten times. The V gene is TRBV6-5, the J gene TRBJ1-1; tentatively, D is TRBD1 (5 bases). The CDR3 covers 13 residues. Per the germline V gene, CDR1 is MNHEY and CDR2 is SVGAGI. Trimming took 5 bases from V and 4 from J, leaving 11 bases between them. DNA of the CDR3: TGTGCCAGCAGTGTGGGGCGTGCCACTGAAGCTTTCTTT. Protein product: CASSVGRATEAFF.

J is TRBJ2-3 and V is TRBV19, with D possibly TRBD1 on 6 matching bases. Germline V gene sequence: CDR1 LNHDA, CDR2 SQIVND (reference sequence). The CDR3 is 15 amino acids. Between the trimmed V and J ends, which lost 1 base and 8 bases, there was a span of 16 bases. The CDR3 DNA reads TGTGCCAGTAGTATAGGATTGGGCCTACAGGGTACGCAGTATTTT. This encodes CASSIGLGLQGTQYF.

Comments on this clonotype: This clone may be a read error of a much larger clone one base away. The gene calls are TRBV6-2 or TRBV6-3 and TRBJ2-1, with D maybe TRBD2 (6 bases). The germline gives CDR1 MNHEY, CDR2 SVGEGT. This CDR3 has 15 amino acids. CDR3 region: CASSQTSGGYNGQFF. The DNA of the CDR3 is TGTGCCAGCAGCCAAACGAGTGGAGGGTACAATGGGCAGTTCTTC.

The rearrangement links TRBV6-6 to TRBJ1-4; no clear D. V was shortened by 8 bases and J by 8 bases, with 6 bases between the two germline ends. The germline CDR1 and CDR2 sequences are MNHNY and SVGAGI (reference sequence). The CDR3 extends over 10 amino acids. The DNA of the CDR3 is TGTGCCAGCGGTCGGGAAAAACTGTTTTTT. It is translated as CASGREKLFF.

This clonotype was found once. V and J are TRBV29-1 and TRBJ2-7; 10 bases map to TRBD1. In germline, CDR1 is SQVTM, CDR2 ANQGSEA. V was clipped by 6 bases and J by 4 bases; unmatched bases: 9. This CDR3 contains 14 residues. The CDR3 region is CSVLPGQGFYEQYF. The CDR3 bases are TGCAGCGTCCTCCCGGGACAGGGGTTTTACGAGCAGTACTTC.

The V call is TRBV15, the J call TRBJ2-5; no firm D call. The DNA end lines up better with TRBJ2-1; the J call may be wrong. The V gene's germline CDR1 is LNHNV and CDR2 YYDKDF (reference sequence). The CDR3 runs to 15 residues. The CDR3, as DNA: TGTGCCACCAGCAGAGTTGGAAACCGGCAAGAGACCCAGTTCTTC. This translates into CATSRVGNRQETQFF.

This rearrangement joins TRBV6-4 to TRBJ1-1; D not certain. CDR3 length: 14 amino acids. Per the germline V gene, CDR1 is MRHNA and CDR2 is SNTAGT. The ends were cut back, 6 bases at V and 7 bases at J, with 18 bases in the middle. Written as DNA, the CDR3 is TGTGCCAGCAGCCCATGGCCCGCGTCGCTTGAAGCTTTCTTT. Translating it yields CASSPWPASLEAFF.

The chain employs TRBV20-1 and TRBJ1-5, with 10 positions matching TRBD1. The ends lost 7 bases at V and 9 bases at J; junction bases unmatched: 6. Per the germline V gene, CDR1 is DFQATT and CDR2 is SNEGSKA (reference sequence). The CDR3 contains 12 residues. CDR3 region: CSVRQGAWPQHF. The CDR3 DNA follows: TGCAGTGTTCGACAGGGGGCGTGGCCCCAGCATTTT.

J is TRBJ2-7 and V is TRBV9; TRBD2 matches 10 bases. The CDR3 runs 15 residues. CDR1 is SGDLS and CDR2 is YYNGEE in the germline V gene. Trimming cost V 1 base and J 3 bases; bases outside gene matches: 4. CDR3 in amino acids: CASSVTAGGYYEQYF. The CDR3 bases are TGTGCCAGCAGCGTAACAGCGGGAGGGTACTACGAGCAGTACTTC.

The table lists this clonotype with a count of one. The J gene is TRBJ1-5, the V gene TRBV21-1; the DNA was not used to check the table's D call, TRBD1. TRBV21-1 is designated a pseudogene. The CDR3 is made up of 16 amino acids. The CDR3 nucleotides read TGTGCCAGCAGCCCCCCAAAGGGTGACAGCAATCAGCCCCAGCATTTT. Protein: CASSPPKGDSNQPQHF.

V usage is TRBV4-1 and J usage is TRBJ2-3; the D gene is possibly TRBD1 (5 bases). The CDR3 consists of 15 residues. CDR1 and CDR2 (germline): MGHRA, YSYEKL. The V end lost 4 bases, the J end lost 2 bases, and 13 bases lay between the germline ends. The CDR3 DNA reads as TGCGCCAGCAGCCCCCGGCTTGGGGCCACAGATACGCAGTATTTT. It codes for CASSPRLGATDTQYF.

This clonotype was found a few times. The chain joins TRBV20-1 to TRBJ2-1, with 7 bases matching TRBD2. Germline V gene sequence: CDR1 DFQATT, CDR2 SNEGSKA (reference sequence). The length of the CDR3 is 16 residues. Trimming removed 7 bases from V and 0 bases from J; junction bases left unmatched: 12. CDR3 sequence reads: CSVTSGAGVSYNEQFF. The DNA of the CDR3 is TGCAGTGTAACGAGTGGGGCGGGAGTCTCCTACAATGAGCAGTTCTTC.

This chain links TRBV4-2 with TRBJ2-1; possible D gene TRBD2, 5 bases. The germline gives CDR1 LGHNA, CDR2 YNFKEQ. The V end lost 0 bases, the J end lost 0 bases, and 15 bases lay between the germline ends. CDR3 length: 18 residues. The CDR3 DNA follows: TGTGCCAGCAGCCAAGAAAAGCGGCGGCTAAGCTCCTACAATGAGCAGTTCTTC. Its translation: CASSQEKRRLSSYNEQFF.

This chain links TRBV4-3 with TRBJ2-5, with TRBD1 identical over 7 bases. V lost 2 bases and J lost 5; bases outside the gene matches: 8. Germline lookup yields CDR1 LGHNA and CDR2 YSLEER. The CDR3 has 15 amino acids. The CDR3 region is CASSQTSNRGETQYF. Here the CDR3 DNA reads TGCGCCAGCAGCCAAACATCGAACAGGGGTGAGACCCAGTACTTC.

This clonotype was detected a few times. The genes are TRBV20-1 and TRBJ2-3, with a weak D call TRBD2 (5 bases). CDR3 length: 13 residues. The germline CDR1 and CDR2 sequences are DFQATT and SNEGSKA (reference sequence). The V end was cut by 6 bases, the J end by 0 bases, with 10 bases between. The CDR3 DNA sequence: TGCAGTGCGGTCACGGGGAGCACAGATACGCAGTATTTT. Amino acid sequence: CSAVTGSTDTQYF.

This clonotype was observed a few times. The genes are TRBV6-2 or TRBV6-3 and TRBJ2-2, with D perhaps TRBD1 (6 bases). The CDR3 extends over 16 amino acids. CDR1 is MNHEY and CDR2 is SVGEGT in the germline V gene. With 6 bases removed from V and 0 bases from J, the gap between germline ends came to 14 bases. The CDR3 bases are TGTGCCAGCAGCCGTGCGCGGACAGCGAACACCGGGGAGCTGTTTTTT. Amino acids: CASSRARTANTGELFF.

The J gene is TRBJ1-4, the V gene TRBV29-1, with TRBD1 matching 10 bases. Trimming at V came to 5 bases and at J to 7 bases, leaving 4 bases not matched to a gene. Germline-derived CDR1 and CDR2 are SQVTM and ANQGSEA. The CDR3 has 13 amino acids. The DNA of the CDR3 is TGCAGCGTTTTGACAGGGGGCGGTGAAAAACTGTTTTTT. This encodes CSVLTGGGEKLFF.

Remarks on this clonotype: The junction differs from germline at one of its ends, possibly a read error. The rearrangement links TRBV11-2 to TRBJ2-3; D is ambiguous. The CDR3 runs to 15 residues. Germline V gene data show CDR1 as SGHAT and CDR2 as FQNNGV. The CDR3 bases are TGTGCCAGCAGCTTAGAACGCCAGAACACAGAGACGCAGTATTTT. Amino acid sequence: CASSLERQNTETQYF.

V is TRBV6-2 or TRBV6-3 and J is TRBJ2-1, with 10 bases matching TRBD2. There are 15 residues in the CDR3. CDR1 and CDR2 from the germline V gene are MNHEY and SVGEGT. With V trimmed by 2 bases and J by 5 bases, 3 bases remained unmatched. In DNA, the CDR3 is TGTGCCAGCAGTTACGTAGCGGGGGGAAACAATGAGCAGTTCTTC. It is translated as CASSYVAGGNNEQFF.

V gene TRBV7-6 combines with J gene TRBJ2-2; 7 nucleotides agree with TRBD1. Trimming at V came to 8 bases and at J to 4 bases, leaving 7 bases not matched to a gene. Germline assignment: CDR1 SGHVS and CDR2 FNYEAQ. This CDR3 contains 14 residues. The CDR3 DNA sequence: TGTGCCAGCCACGCCGGGACAGTCACCGGGGAGCTGTTTTTT. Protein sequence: CASHAGTVTGELFF.